These 13 T cell receptor beta chains were sequenced from one sample in a study of beta chain features in type 1 diabetes. The isolated RNA, all of it, was reverse transcribed, so expressed TCRB transcripts were what got sequenced. TCRdb keeps only in-frame clones here, not all; method: immunoSEQ multiplex PCR. The repertoire holds 330,000 or so clones, with about 15% as singletons. Sample: central memory CD4+ T cells from blood. The source of these receptors is a man aged 30-40 years in good health.

This clone was seen only a few times. Here the CDR3 reads CASSGRTPNQPQHF. Here the CDR3 DNA reads TGTGCCAGCAGCGGGAGGACACCTAATCAGCCCCAGCATTTT. This chain connects TRBV9 to TRBJ1-5; D perhaps matches TRBD1 (5 bases). From germline, CDR1 is SGDLS and CDR2 YYNGEE. The CDR3 consists of 14 residues. The germline V and J ends were trimmed by 3 bases and 4 bases, with 11 bases remaining between them.

This clone was detected a few times. The CDR3 DNA sequence: TGTGCCATACCGAAGGAACGGGACAACTATAATTCACCCCTCCACTTT. Translated: CAIPKERDNYNSPLHF. The chain links TRBV7-2 to TRBJ1-6; D may be TRBD1 (6 bases). The CDR3 has 16 residues. Looked up from germline, CDR1 is SGHTA and CDR2 is FQGNSA. Trimming removed 10 bases from V and 3 bases from J, with 19 bases in between.

This clone has only a few counts. The chain carries TRBV7-8 and TRBJ2-3, with D possibly being TRBD1 (6 bases). Germline loops: CDR1 SGHVS, CDR2 FQNEAQ. Between the trimmed V and J ends, which lost 3 bases and 6 bases, there was a span of 16 bases. The CDR3 runs 15 residues. The CDR3 loop reads CASSLRQGRGDTQYF. CDR3 bases: TGTGCCAGCAGCTTGCGGCAGGGGAGAGGTGATACGCAGTATTTT.

This rearrangement joins TRBV5-1 to TRBJ2-3, with a weak D call TRBD2 (6 bases). Germline CDR1 and CDR2: SGHRS and YFSETQ. This CDR3 is 16 amino acids long. Trimming cost V 1 base and J 2 bases, with 14 bases left between them. CDR3 region: CASSLNPGSLTDTQYF. The CDR3 DNA follows: TGCGCCAGCAGCTTGAATCCCGGGAGCCTCACAGATACGCAGTATTTT.

The V and J genes are TRBV4-2 and TRBJ2-3; perhaps TRBD2 as D (6 bases). CDR1 is LGHNA, CDR2 YNFKEQ, per germline. The CDR3 spans 14 residues. The V gene lost 5 bases and the J gene lost 3 bases, with 12 bases spanning the gap. CDR3 region: CASSSGSRTDTQYF. CDR3 nucleotide sequence: TGTGCCAGCAGCTCCGGGAGTCGTACAGATACGCAGTATTTT.

This clone was seen only a few times. The CDR3, as DNA: TGTGCCAGCAGCTTGGAACGGATTAACTATGGCTACACCTTC. It codes for CASSLERINYGYTF. The chain joins TRBV7-9 to TRBJ1-2; D is unresolved. From germline, CDR1 is SEHNR and CDR2 FQNEAQ (reference sequence). With 3 bases removed from V and 1 base from J, the gap between germline ends came to 9 bases. The CDR3 consists of 14 residues.

This clone has only a few counts. The V and J genes are TRBV7-2 and TRBJ2-5; no definite D call. Germline V gene data show CDR1 as SGHTA and CDR2 as FQGNSA. Trimming removed 2 bases at V and 2 bases at J, with 9 bases between. This CDR3 is built from 14 residues. CDR3 loop: CASSLQVRQETQYF. The CDR3 DNA sequence: TGTGCCAGCAGCTTACAGGTCCGGCAAGAGACCCAGTACTTC.

V usage is TRBV9 and J usage is TRBJ2-2; either TRBD1 or TRBD2 may supply D (5 bases each). Germline assignment: CDR1 SGDLS and CDR2 YYNGEE. The germline V and J ends were trimmed by 3 bases and 3 bases, with 12 bases remaining between them. The CDR3 loop spans 15 amino acids. CDR3 sequence: CASSARDPDTGELFF. The CDR3 DNA reads as TGTGCCAGCAGCGCCCGGGACCCAGACACCGGGGAGCTGTTTTTT. The variable domain in full, with the rest retrieved from reference TRBV9 and TRBJ2-2, is DSGVTQTPKHLITATGQRVTLRCSPRSGDLSVYWYQQSLDQGLQFLIQYYNGEERAKGNILERFSAQQFPDLHSELNLSSLELGDSALYFCASSARDPDTGELFFGEGSRLTVL.

The chain recombines TRBV6-5 with TRBJ2-7, with 8 nucleotides matching TRBD1. The trim removed 0 bases at V and 7 bases at J, leaving 5 bases unmatched. CDR3 length: 14 amino acids. The germline V gene has CDR1 MNHEY and CDR2 SVGAGI. The CDR3 protein is CASSYSRRTGEQYF. CDR3 coding DNA: TGTGCCAGCAGTTACTCGAGGAGGACAGGGGAGCAGTACTTC.

This clone was seen many times. The chain employs TRBV6-6 and TRBJ2-5; perhaps TRBD1 as D (5 bases). This CDR3 region has 16 residues. Germline V gene lookup returns CDR1 MNHNY and CDR2 SVGAGI (reference sequence). V was trimmed by 6 bases and J by 3 bases, leaving 20 bases between them. The CDR3 region has the DNA TGTGCCAGCAGCCAAACCAAGGGGCTAGGGGAAGAGACCCAGTACTTC. Its protein product is CASSQTKGLGEETQYF.

This clone was seen a handful of times. This chain links TRBV27 with TRBJ1-1, with D maybe TRBD1 (6 bases). Trimming removed 7 bases from V and 3 bases from J, with 12 bases in between. This CDR3 region has 13 residues. Germline V CDR1 and CDR2: MNHEY, SMNVEV (reference sequence). CDR3 in amino acids: CASKFRTDTEAFF. In DNA, the CDR3 is TGTGCCAGCAAGTTCAGGACAGACACTGAAGCTTTCTTT.

V and J are TRBV4-3 and TRBJ1-6; TRBD1 aligns across 7 bases. Germline V gene lookup returns CDR1 LGHNA and CDR2 YSLEER. V lost 0 bases, J lost 10 bases, and 3 bases stayed unmatched. The CDR3 has 14 residues. CDR3 amino acids: CASSQDVRGSPLHF. The CDR3 DNA follows: TGCGCCAGCAGCCAAGACGTCAGGGGGTCACCCCTCCACTTT.

This chain links TRBV29-1 with TRBJ2-1; the match to TRBD1 covers 7 bases. Germline CDR1 reads SQVTM; CDR2 reads ANQGSEA. The CDR3 length is 13 residues. V gave up 7 bases and J gave up 7 bases; unmatched junction bases: 10. Here the CDR3 reads CSGRRGWGNEQFF. Written as DNA, the CDR3 is TGCAGCGGCCGCAGGGGGTGGGGAAATGAGCAGTTCTTC.